This entry lists 13 T cell receptor beta chains sequenced from one sample in a study of cytomegalovirus exposure and HLA in healthy donors. PCR involved 60 Vbeta and 13 Jbeta primers. The table came from immunoSEQ multiplex PCR; TCRdb's copy has only in-frame clones and leaves some out. Of 110,000 or so clones in the sample, approximately 70% were seen once. Sequenced material: PBMCs. Receptor source: a man aged 40-49 years in good health and CMV-seronegative.

The V and J genes are TRBV2 and TRBJ1-5, with 8 bases that match TRBD1. The V and J ends lost 5 bases and 7 bases, in that order; junction bases with no gene match: 10. CDR1 is SNHLY and CDR2 is FYNNEI in the germline V gene. The CDR3 runs 15 residues. The CDR3 spells CASSQGQGVRQPQHF. CDR3 in DNA: TGTGCCAGCAGTCAAGGACAGGGTGTCAGACAGCCCCAGCATTTT.

The chain couples TRBV7-3 to TRBJ1-1; TRBD1 agrees at 9 bases. This CDR3 has 13 residues. V dropped 5 bases and J dropped 11; count of bases not matched to a gene: 9. CDR1 SGHTA and CDR2 FQGTGA come from the germline V gene. The CDR3 nucleotides are TGTGCCAGCAGCCGCGCGGGACAGGGCTCGGCTTTCTTT. This encodes CASSRAGQGSAFF.

The chain links TRBV2 to TRBJ1-3; D not resolved. CDR1 SNHLY and CDR2 FYNNEI come from the germline V gene. CDR3 length: 15 residues. Trimming took 4 bases from V and 4 from J, leaving 14 bases between them. CDR3: CASSAEQQSGNTIYF. CDR3 coding DNA: TGTGCCAGCAGTGCTGAACAGCAGTCGGGAAACACCATATATTTT.

This chain joins TRBV19 and TRBJ2-4; TRBD1 aligns across 11 bases. V was clipped by 6 bases and J by 8 bases; unmatched bases: 9. Per germline, CDR1 LNHDA and CDR2 SQIVND (reference sequence). CDR3 length equals 15 residues. CDR3 amino acids: CASSTGTGGYYIQYF. CDR3 coding DNA: TGTGCCAGTAGCACCGGGACAGGGGGTTATTACATTCAGTACTTC. Using reference TRBV19 and TRBJ2-4 for the parts outside the CDR3, the full variable domain is DGGITQSPKYLFRKEGQNVTLSCEQNLNHDAMYWYRQDPGQGLRLIYYSQIVNDFQKGDIAEGYSVSREKKESFPLTVTSAQKNPTAFYLCASSTGTGGYYIQYFGAGTRLSVL.

This chain uses TRBV19 with TRBJ2-7; TRBD1 aligns across 11 bases. Trimming at V came to 5 bases and at J to 4 bases, leaving 4 bases not matched to a gene. CDR1 and CDR2 from the germline V gene are LNHDA and SQIVND (reference sequence). CDR3 length: 14 residues. CDR3 in DNA: TGTGCCAGTAGTGCCTGGGACAGGGGGTACGAGCAGTACTTC. This translates into CASSAWDRGYEQYF.

V usage is TRBV2 and J usage is TRBJ1-3, with 7 bases that match TRBD1. The germline V gene encodes CDR1 SNHLY and CDR2 FYNNEI. J was trimmed by 9 bases and V by 2 bases; bases with no gene match: 1. The CDR3 consists of 12 residues. CDR3 in DNA: TGTGCCAGCAGTGAACAGGGGGGCACCATATATTTT. It is translated as CASSEQGGTIYF.

Ten or more counts support this clone. This chain links TRBV7-9 with TRBJ2-7, with TRBD1 matching over 9 bases. Germline CDR1 and CDR2: SEHNR and FQNEAQ (reference sequence). CDR3 length: 15 residues. With 5 bases clipped from V and 3 bases from J, the junction kept 8 bases outside the gene matches. CDR3 amino acids: CASSLLTGGVYEQYF. The CDR3 region has the DNA TGTGCCAGCAGCCTACTAACAGGGGGCGTCTACGAGCAGTACTTC.

This clone appeared a few times. This sequence joins TRBV10-3 and TRBJ2-7; 10 bases are a match to TRBD1. V was clipped by 2 bases and J by 4 bases; unmatched bases: 5. The CDR3 is 15 amino acids. Germline CDR1 and CDR2: ENHRY and SYGVKD. CDR3: CAISEKGDRGYEQYF. The CDR3 bases are TGTGCCATCAGTGAGAAAGGGGACAGGGGTTACGAGCAGTACTTC.

The chain joins TRBV19 to TRBJ1-5; D may be TRBD1 (5 bases). Per germline, CDR1 LNHDA and CDR2 SQIVND (reference sequence). The CDR3 runs 15 residues. The V end was cut by 6 bases, the J end by 4 bases, with 16 bases between. The CDR3 sequence: CASREGRVLNQPQHF. DNA for the CDR3: TGTGCCAGTAGGGAGGGGAGGGTTCTTAATCAGCCCCAGCATTTT.

The V gene is TRBV28, the J gene TRBJ1-3; tentatively, D is TRBD1 (5 bases). Trimming removed 7 bases at V and 0 bases at J, with 13 bases between. This CDR3 has 15 residues. From germline, CDR1 is MDHEN and CDR2 SYDVKM. The CDR3 loop reads CASIQGQASGNTIYF. In nucleotides, the CDR3 is TGTGCCAGCATTCAAGGACAAGCCTCTGGAAACACCATATATTTT.

This clone was seen more than once but under ten times. At one end the junction does not follow the germline gene, possibly because of a read error. The chain combines TRBV6-5 with TRBJ1-3; possible D gene TRBD1, 5 bases. The V gene's germline CDR1 is MNHEY and CDR2 SVGAGI. The CDR3 has 12 residues. As DNA, the CDR3 is TGTGCCAGCATCGATCCTTGGGGGGGACTAAAGTTT. This translates into CASIDPWGGLKF.

V gene TRBV6-6 combines with J gene TRBJ1-1; the match to TRBD1 covers 7 bases. The CDR3 length is 13 residues. V was pared by 11 bases and J by 3 bases, with 9 bases of the junction left unmatched. Germline loops: CDR1 MNHNY, CDR2 SVGAGI (reference sequence). The CDR3 nucleotides are TGTGCCCAGGCCACAGGGGCGCACACTGAAGCTTTCTTT. Its translation is CAQATGAHTEAFF.

The chain employs TRBV5-6 and TRBJ2-1; TRBD1 aligns across 8 bases. The CDR3 is 16 amino acids. With V trimmed by 0 bases and J by 5 bases, 7 bases remained unmatched. The V gene's germline CDR1 is SGHDT and CDR2 YYEEEE. The CDR3 sequence is CASSLVQGELNNEQFF. CDR3 in DNA: TGTGCCAGCAGCTTGGTACAGGGGGAATTAAACAATGAGCAGTTCTTC.